The 20 T cell receptor beta chains reported below all come from one sample, sequenced in a study of memory CD4+ T cells and cytomegalovirus serostatus. Sequenced by immunoSEQ multiplex PCR; TCRdb stores in-frame clones only, minus some. The data hold 61,000 or so clones, with less than 85% observed a single time. The sort gate was single viable CD3+CD4+CD8-CD45RO+ cells for memory CD4+ T cells. The sequencing input was memory CD4+ T cells from blood. These receptors were obtained from an adult in good health and CMV-seronegative. Some clones in this sample may be carry-over from other donors' samples.

The chain links TRBV28 to TRBJ1-1; 8 nucleotides match TRBD1. This CDR3 contains 15 residues. CDR1 and CDR2 from the germline V gene are MDHEN and SYDVKM. Germline trimming cut 6 bases from V and 3 bases from J; bases unmatched to any gene: 9. In DNA form, the CDR3 reads TGTGCCAGCAGGCCCTGGACAGGGAGATACACTGAAGCTTTCTTT. Its protein product is CASRPWTGRYTEAFF.

The chain is built from TRBV7-2 and TRBJ2-5; 10 bases align to TRBD1. The CDR3 covers 15 residues. CDR1 and CDR2 from the germline V gene are SGHTA and FQGNSA. V shed 4 bases and J 5 bases; nucleotides not matched to a gene: 7. CDR3 amino acids: CASSSLTGGAETQYF. In DNA, the CDR3 is TGTGCCAGCAGCTCGCTGACAGGGGGCGCGGAGACCCAGTACTTC.

This clone was counted a single time. This chain uses TRBV5-1 with TRBJ2-7; no firm D call. Looked up from germline, CDR1 is SGHRS and CDR2 is YFSETQ. V lost 4 bases and J 0 bases, leaving 14 bases between the germline ends. The CDR3 runs to 15 residues. Here the CDR3 reads CASSPMPTSSYEQYF. The DNA for the CDR3 is TGCGCCAGCAGCCCCATGCCTACTTCCTCCTACGAGCAGTACTTC.

The chain couples TRBV19 to TRBJ2-6; no clear D gene. This CDR3 has 13 residues. The V and J ends lost 2 bases and 2 bases respectively, with 1 base between them. The germline CDR1 and CDR2 sequences are LNHDA and SQIVND (reference sequence). The CDR3 DNA reads TGTGCCAGTAGTATACCTGGGGCCAACGTCCTGACTTTC. Protein product: CASSIPGANVLTF.

This chain joins TRBV2 and TRBJ1-2, with 8 bases aligning to TRBD1. Germline CDR1 SNHLY, CDR2 FYNNEI. V dropped 7 bases and J dropped 4; count of bases not matched to a gene: 2. The CDR3 is made up of 12 amino acids. The CDR3 nucleotides are TGTGCCAGCAAAGGACAGGGCTATGGCTACACCTTC. Its protein is CASKGQGYGYTF.

The chain combines TRBV18 with TRBJ1-3, with D uncertain. The CDR3 spans 14 residues. V was cut by 8 bases and J by 0 bases, with 11 bases left in between. Per germline, CDR1 KGHSH and CDR2 LQKENI. The CDR3 bases are TGTGCCAGCCGTGACGGTTACTCTGGAAACACCATATATTTT. The encoded protein is CASRDGYSGNTIYF.

The chain joins TRBV6-1 to TRBJ2-1, with D possibly being TRBD1 (6 bases). CDR1 and CDR2 (germline): MNHNS, SASEGT. This CDR3 spans 10 amino acids. V gave up 9 bases and J gave up 10 bases, with 10 bases separating them. The CDR3 spells CASNREEQFF. The CDR3 region has the DNA TGTGCCAGTAACAGGGAGGAGCAGTTCTTC.

V is TRBV7-9 and J is TRBJ1-2, with 7 bases that match TRBD1. CDR1 and CDR2 (germline): SEHNR, FQNEAQ (reference sequence). Germline trimming cut 3 bases from V and 2 bases from J; bases unmatched to any gene: 6. CDR3 length: 15 amino acids. The CDR3: CASSFADRPNYGYTF. CDR3 bases: TGTGCCAGCAGCTTTGCGGACAGGCCCAACTATGGCTACACCTTC.

In this sample, this clone turned up once. Here the CDR3 DNA reads TGCGCCAGCAGCCACGGACTAGCGGGAGAACCTTTTACGCAGTATTTT. This gives the protein CASSHGLAGEPFTQYF. This chain connects TRBV4-3 to TRBJ2-3; 13 bases map to TRBD2. The CDR3 contains 16 residues. After removal of 3 bases from V and 8 bases from J, the junction contained 8 bases not matched to a gene. Germline V gives CDR1 LGHNA, CDR2 YSLEER.

This rearrangement joins TRBV18 to TRBJ2-1; D unclear. V was shortened by 1 base and J by 4 bases, with 8 bases between the two germline ends. CDR1 KGHSH and CDR2 LQKENI come from the germline V gene. There are 14 residues in the CDR3. The chain's CDR3 is CASSPRNGYNEQFF. DNA of the CDR3: TGTGCCAGCTCACCACGGAACGGATACAATGAGCAGTTCTTC.

The chain links TRBV10-3 to TRBJ2-2; no clear D gene. Germline V gene data show CDR1 as ENHRY and CDR2 as SYGVKD. Trimming took off 7 bases at V and 1 base at J, with 7 bases between the two ends. The CDR3 has 13 amino acids. The CDR3 reads CAIKKLNTGELFF. For the CDR3, the DNA is TGTGCCATCAAGAAACTGAACACCGGGGAGCTGTTTTTT.

This clone was seen a few times. The chain combines TRBV7-2 with TRBJ1-6; possible D gene TRBD1, 5 bases. The CDR3 loop spans 18 amino acids. V dropped 0 bases and J dropped 4 bases, with 16 bases sitting between them. Germline CDR1 reads SGHTA; CDR2 reads FQGNSA. The CDR3 is CASSLALTGRAYNSPLHF. DNA for the CDR3: TGTGCCAGCAGCTTAGCGCTAACGGGCAGGGCATATAATTCACCCCTCCACTTT.

The V gene is TRBV2, the J gene TRBJ2-1, with D hard to call. Germline assignment: CDR1 SNHLY and CDR2 FYNNEI. V was shortened by 5 bases and J by 0 bases, with 17 bases between the two germline ends. This CDR3 spans 17 amino acids. The CDR3 DNA reads as TGTGCCAGCAGTAGACCCAGTGGGGTTACCTCCTACAATGAGCAGTTCTTC. It codes for CASSRPSGVTSYNEQFF.

The J gene is TRBJ1-2, the V gene TRBV2; D is possibly TRBD1 (6 bases). The V gene lost 7 bases and the J gene lost 8 bases, with 20 bases spanning the gap. CDR1 SNHLY and CDR2 FYNNEI come from the germline V gene. The CDR3 covers 14 residues. The DNA for the CDR3 is TGTGCCAGCACGCTCTTAACAGGGTCAGAAGGCTACACCTTC. Its protein is CASTLLTGSEGYTF. Filled out from reference TRBV2 and TRBJ1-2, the complete variable domain reads EPEVTQTPSHQVTQMGQEVILRCVPISNHLYFYWYRQILGQKVEFLVSFYNNEISEKSEIFDDQFSVERPDGSNFTLKIRSTKLEDSAMYFCASTLLTGSEGYTFGSGTRLTVV.

This chain uses TRBV5-4 with TRBJ2-2; possibly TRBD2 for D (5 bases). Trimming shortened V by 4 bases and J by 3 bases, and 13 bases separated the two germline ends. Germline CDR1 reads SGHNT; CDR2 reads YYREEE (reference sequence). This CDR3 has 15 residues. The CDR3 bases are TGTGCCAGCAGCCACCATAACGGGGACACCGGGGAGCTGTTTTTT. It translates to CASSHHNGDTGELFF. The complete variable domain, with remaining parts taken from reference TRBV5-4 and TRBJ2-2, reads ETGVTQSPTHLIKTRGQQVTLRCSSQSGHNTVSWYQQALGQGPQFIFQYYREEENGRGNFPPRFSGLQFPNYSSELNVNALELDDSALYLCASSHHNGDTGELFFGEGSRLTVL.

V gene TRBV2 combines with J gene TRBJ2-1; TRBD2 aligns across 7 bases. CDR1 SNHLY and CDR2 FYNNEI come from the germline V gene. The ends lost 8 bases at V and 2 bases at J; junction bases unmatched: 6. The CDR3 contains 14 residues. Here the CDR3 DNA reads TGTGCCAGCCAATTAGCGGGTCCCTACAATGAGCAGTTCTTC. As protein: CASQLAGPYNEQFF.

The V call is TRBV29-1, the J call TRBJ1-4; tentatively, D is TRBD1 (5 bases). The CDR3 consists of 13 residues. Trimming cost V 1 base and J 8 bases, with 11 bases left between them. Germline values: CDR1 SQVTM, CDR2 ANQGSEA. Here the CDR3 reads CSVEAGTQEKLFF. The CDR3 nucleotides are TGCAGCGTTGAAGCAGGGACCCAAGAAAAACTGTTTTTT.

This rearrangement joins TRBV21-1 to TRBJ2-1. TRBV21-1 is flagged as a pseudogene. This CDR3 has 16 residues. The DNA of the CDR3 is TGTGCCAGCAGCAACGATCTCGGGGGCCCCTACAATGAGCAGTTCTTC. Amino acids: CASSNDLGGPYNEQFF.

This chain uses TRBV10-1 with TRBJ2-3; TRBD2 matches 9 bases. V lost 4 bases to trimming and J lost 6 bases; unmatched junction nucleotides: 2. CDR1 WNHNN and CDR2 SYGVQD come from the germline V gene (reference sequence). The CDR3 is 13 residues long. The CDR3 region is CASSGSGSDTQYF. CDR3 nucleotides: TGCGCCAGCAGTGGTAGCGGGAGTGATACGCAGTATTTT.

The chain recombines TRBV18 with TRBJ2-2, with D tentatively TRBD1 or TRBD2 (5 bases each). Trimming pared 3 bases from V and 7 bases from J, leaving 18 bases between. This CDR3 spans 16 amino acids. Germline values: CDR1 KGHSH, CDR2 LQKENI. Written as DNA, the CDR3 is TGTGCCAGCTCACCCCAGGGACCTCCCGAGGTCGGGGAGCTGTTTTTT. It is translated as CASSPQGPPEVGELFF.